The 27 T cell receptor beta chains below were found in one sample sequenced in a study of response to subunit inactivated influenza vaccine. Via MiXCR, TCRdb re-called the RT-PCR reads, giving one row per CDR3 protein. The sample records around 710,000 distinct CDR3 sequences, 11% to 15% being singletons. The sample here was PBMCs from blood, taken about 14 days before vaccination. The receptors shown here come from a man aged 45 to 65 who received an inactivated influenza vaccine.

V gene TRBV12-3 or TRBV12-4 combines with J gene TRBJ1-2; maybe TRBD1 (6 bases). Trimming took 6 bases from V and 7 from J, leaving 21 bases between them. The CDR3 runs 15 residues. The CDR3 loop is CASSPLRLGAGGYTF. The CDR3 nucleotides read TGTGCCAGCAGCCCACTCCGACTGGGGGCAGGTGGCTACACCTTC.

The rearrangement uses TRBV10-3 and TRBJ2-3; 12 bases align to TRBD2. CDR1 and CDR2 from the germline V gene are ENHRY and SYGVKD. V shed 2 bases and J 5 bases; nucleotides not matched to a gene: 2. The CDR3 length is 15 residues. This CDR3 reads CAISEASGGGDTQYF. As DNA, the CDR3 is TGTGCCATCAGTGAGGCTAGCGGGGGGGGAGATACGCAGTATTTT.

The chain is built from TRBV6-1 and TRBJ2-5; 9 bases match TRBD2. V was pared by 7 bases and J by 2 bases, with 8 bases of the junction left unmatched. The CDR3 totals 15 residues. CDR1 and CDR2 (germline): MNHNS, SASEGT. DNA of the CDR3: TGTGCCAGCAAAACCTTTCTAGCGGGGCAAGAGACCCAGTACTTC. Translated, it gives CASKTFLAGQETQYF.

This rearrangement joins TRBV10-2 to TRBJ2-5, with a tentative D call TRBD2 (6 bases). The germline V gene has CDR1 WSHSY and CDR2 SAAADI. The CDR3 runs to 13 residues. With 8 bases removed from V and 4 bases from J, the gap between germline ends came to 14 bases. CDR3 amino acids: CASAGGTGETQYF. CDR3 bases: TGCGCCAGCGCAGGAGGGACGGGAGAGACCCAGTACTTC.

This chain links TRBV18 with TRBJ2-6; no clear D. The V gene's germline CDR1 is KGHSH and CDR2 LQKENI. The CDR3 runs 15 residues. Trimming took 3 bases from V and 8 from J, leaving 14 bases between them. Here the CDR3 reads CASSPEQPSPNVLTF. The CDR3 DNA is TGTGCCAGCTCACCGGAACAGCCATCCCCCAACGTCCTGACTTTC.

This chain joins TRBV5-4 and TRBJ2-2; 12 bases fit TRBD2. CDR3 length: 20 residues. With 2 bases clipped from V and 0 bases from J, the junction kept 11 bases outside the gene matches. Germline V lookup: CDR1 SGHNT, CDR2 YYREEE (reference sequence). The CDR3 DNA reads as TGTGCCAGCAGCTTCGGACTAGCGGGAACTGGAGTGACGAACACCGGGGAGCTGTTTTTT. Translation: CASSFGLAGTGVTNTGELFF.

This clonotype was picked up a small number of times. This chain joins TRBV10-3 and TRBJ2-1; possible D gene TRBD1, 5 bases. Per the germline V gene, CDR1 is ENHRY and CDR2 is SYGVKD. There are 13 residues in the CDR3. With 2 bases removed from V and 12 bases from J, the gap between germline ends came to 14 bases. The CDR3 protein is CAISELGAVGQFF. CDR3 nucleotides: TGTGCCATCAGTGAGCTTGGGGCAGTGGGGCAGTTCTTC.

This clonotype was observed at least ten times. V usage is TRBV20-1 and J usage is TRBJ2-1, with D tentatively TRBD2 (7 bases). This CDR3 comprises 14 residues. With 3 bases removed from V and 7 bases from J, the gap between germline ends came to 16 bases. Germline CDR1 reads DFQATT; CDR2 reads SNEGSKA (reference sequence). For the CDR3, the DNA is TGCAGTGCTAGCTGGGGGGGCCTTGGTAATGAGCAGTTCTTC. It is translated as CSASWGGLGNEQFF.

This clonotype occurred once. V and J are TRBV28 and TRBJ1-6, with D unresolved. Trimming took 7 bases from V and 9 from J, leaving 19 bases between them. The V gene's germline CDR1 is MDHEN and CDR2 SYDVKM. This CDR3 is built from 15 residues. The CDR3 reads CASTVRGTLGSPLHF. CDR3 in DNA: TGTGCCAGCACCGTCCGGGGTACCCTCGGTTCACCCCTCCACTTT. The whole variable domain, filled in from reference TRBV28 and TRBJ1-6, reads DVKVTQSSRYLVKRTGEKVFLECVQDMDHENMFWYRQDPGLGLRLIYFSYDVKMKEKGDIPEGYSVSREKKERFSLILESASTNQTSMYLCASTVRGTLGSPLHFGNGTRLTVT.

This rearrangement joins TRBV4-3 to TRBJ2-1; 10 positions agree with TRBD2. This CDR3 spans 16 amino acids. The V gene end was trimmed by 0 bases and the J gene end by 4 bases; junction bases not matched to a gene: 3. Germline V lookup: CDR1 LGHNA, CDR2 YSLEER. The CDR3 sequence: CASSQDQLAGYNEQFF. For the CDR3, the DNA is TGCGCCAGCAGCCAAGATCAACTAGCGGGATACAATGAGCAGTTCTTC.

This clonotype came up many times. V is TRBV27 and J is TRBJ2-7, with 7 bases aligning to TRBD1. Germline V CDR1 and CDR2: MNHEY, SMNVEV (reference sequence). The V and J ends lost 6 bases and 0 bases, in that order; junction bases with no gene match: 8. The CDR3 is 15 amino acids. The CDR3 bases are TGTGCCAGCAGCCCTACAGGGGCGAGCTCCTACGAGCAGTACTTC. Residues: CASSPTGASSYEQYF.

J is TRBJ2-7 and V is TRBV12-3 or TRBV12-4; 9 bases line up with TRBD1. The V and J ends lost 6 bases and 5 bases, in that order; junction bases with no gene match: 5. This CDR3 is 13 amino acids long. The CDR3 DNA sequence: TGTGCCAGCAGCCGGGACAGGGTGGACGAGCAGTACTTC. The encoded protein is CASSRDRVDEQYF.

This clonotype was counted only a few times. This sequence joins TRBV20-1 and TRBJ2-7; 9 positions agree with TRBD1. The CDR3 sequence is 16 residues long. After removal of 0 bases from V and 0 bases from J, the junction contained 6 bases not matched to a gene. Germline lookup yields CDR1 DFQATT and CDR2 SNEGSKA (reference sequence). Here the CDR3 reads CSARDVGTGSSYEQYF. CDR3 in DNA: TGCAGTGCTAGAGATGTGGGGACAGGGAGCTCCTACGAGCAGTACTTC.

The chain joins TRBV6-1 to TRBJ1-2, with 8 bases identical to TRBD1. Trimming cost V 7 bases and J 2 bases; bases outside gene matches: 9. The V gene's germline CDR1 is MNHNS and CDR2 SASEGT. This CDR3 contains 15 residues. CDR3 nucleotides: TGTGCCAGCAACTTCGGGGACAGGACGAACTATGGCTACACCTTC. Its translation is CASNFGDRTNYGYTF.

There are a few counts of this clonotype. This chain's CDR3 is CSVPPYGYTF. The CDR3 DNA sequence: TGCAGCGTTCCTCCCTATGGCTACACCTTC. The rearrangement joins TRBV29-1 to TRBJ1-2; D is ambiguous. Germline V gene sequence: CDR1 SQVTM, CDR2 ANQGSEA. CDR3 length equals 10 residues. V lost 5 bases and J 4 bases, leaving 5 bases between the germline ends.

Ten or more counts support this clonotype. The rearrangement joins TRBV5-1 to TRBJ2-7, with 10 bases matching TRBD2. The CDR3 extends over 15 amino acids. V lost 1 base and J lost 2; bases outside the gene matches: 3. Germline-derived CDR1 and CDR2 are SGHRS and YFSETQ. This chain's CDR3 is CASSLTSGATYEQYF. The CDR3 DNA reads TGCGCCAGCAGCTTGACTAGCGGGGCAACCTACGAGCAGTACTTC.

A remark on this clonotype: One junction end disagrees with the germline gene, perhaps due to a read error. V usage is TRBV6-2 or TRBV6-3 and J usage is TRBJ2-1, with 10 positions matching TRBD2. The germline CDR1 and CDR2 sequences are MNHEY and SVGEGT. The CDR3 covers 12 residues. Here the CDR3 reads CASSYGGLAPNF. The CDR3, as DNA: TGTGCCAGCAGTTACGGGGGACTAGCGCCAAACTTC.

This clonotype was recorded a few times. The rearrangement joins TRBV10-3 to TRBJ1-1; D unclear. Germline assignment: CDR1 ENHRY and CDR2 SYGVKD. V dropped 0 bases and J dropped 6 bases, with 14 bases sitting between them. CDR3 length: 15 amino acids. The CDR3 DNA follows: TGTGCCATCAGTGAGTCGGGGAACGAAGATCCTGAAGCTTTCTTT. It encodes CAISESGNEDPEAFF.

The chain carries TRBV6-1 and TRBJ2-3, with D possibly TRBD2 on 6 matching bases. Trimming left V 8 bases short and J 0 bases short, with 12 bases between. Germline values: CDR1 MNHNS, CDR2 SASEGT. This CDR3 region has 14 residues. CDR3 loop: CASRWAGSTDTQYF. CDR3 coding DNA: TGTGCCAGCCGGTGGGCGGGGAGCACAGATACGCAGTATTTT.

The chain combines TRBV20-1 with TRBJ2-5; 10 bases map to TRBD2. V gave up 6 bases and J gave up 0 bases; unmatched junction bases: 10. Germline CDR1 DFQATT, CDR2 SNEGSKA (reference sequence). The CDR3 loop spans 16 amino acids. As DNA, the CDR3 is TGCAGTGCCAGGGGGCTAGCGGGAGAGTACCAAGAGACCCAGTACTTC. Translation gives CSARGLAGEYQETQYF.

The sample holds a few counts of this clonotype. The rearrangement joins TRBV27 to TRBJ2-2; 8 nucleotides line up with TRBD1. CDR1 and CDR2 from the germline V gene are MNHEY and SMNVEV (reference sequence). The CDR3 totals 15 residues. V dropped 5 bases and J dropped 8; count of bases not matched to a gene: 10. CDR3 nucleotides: TGTGCCAGCAGTCCTAGGACAGGGATCCGTGGGGAGCTGTTTTTT. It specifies CASSPRTGIRGELFF.

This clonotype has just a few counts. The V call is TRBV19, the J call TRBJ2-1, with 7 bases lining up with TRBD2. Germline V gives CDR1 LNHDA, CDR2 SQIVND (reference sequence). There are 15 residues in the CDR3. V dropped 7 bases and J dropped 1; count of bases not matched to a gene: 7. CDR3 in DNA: TGTGCCAGTACCAACCCTAGCGGATCCTACAATGAGCAGTTCTTC. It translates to CASTNPSGSYNEQFF. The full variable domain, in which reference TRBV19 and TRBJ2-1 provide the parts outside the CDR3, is DGGITQSPKYLFRKEGQNVTLSCEQNLNHDAMYWYRQDPGQGLRLIYYSQIVNDFQKGDIAEGYSVSREKKESFPLTVTSAQKNPTAFYLCASTNPSGSYNEQFFGPGTRLTVL.

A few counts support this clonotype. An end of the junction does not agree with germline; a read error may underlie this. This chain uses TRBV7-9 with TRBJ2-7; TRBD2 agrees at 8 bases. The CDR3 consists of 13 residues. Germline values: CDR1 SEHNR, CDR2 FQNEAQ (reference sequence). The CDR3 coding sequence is TGTGCCTGCAGATTAGCGGGAAAAGACGAGCAGTACTTC. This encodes CACRLAGKDEQYF. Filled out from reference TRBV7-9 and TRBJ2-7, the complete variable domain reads DTGVSQNPRHKITKRGQNVTFRCDPISEHNRLYWYRQTLGQGPEFLTYFQNEAQLEKSRLLSDRFSAERPKGSFSTLEIQRTEQGDSAMYLCACRLAGKDEQYFGPGTRLTVT.

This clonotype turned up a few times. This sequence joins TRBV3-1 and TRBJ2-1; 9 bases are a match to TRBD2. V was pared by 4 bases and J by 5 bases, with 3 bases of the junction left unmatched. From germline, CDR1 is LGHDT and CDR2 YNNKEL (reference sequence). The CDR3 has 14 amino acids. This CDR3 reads CASSPLAGNNEQFF. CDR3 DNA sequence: TGTGCCAGCAGCCCCCTAGCGGGGAACAATGAGCAGTTCTTC.

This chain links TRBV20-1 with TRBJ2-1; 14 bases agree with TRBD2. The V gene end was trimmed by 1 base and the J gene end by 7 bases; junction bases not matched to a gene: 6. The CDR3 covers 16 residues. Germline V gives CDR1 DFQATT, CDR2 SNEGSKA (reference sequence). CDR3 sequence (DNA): TGCAGTGCTAGAGCGGGAGGGACTAGCGGGAGAAATGAGCAGTTCTTC. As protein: CSARAGGTSGRNEQFF.

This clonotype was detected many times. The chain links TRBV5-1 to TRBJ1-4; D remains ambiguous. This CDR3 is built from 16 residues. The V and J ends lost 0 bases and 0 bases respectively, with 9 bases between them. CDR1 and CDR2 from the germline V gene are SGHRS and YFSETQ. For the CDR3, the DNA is TGCGCCAGCAGCTTGGTTGGATTTGCAACTAATGAAAAACTGTTTTTT. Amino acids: CASSLVGFATNEKLFF.

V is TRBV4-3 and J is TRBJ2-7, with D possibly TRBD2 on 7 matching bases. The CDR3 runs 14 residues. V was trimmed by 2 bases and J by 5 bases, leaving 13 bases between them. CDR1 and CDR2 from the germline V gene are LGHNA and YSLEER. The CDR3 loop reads CASSQRGGSDEQYF. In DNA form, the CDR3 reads TGCGCCAGCAGCCAAAGGGGGGGAAGTGACGAGCAGTACTTC.